This T cell receptor beta chain was obtained from a study of cytomegalovirus exposure and HLA in healthy donors. The PCR had 60 Vbeta and 13 Jbeta primers. Assay used: immunoSEQ multiplex PCR; TCRdb lists only in-frame clones, some missing. The repertoire holds about 160,000 clones, with roughly 77% as singletons. Germline CDR1 reads GTSNPN; CDR2 reads SVGIG (reference sequence). Trimming left V 3 bases short and J 4 bases short, with 15 bases between. The CDR3 spans 14 residues. J is TRBJ2-5 and V is TRBV30; tentative D call: TRBD2 (5 bases). Sample: PBMCs. The origin of this receptor is a human donor in good health. CDR3 residues: CAWRSLAKSETQYF. The CDR3 region has the DNA TGTGCCTGGAGGAGTCTAGCTAAATCAGAGACCCAGTACTTC.